The next 30 T cell receptor beta chains were all read from a single sample in a study of preoperative IRX-2 immunotherapy in early breast cancer. Sample treatment: preoperative locoregional IRX-2 cytokine immunotherapy. Assay: immunoSEQ multiplex PCR; the TCRdb copy retains only in-frame clones and omits some. The table includes tens of thousands of clones, around 72% detected once. This sample comprised lymph node tissue, obtained after IRX-2 immunotherapy. The receptors were sampled from a human donor with breast cancer.

The rearrangement uses TRBV6-8 and TRBJ2-7; 10 bases agree with TRBD2. The CDR3 contains 14 residues. Germline CDR1 and CDR2: MNHGY and SAAAGT. The J segment lost 7 bases and the V segment lost 6 bases, leaving 9 bases of the junction unmatched. This CDR3 reads CASSRGTSAGEQYF. The CDR3 nucleotides are TGTGCCAGCAGCCGCGGGACTAGCGCGGGAGAGCAGTACTTC.

The chain joins TRBV6-8 to TRBJ2-7; TRBD2 agrees at 9 bases. The CDR3 is made up of 15 amino acids. Germline V gene sequence: CDR1 MNHGY, CDR2 SAAAGT. The V gene end was trimmed by 6 bases and the J gene end by 2 bases; junction bases not matched to a gene: 8. The CDR3 reads CASSPGGLAAYEQYF. The CDR3 nucleotides are TGTGCCAGCAGCCCCGGGGGACTAGCTGCCTACGAGCAGTACTTC.

This clone appeared once. This CDR3 reads CASSPLAGAGQETQYF. The CDR3 nucleotides are TGTGCCAGTAGTCCCCTAGCGGGAGCGGGCCAAGAGACCCAGTACTTC. The chain couples TRBV19 to TRBJ2-5; TRBD2 agrees at 10 bases. Trimming took 5 bases from V and 1 from J; bases not matched to a gene: 7. Germline loops: CDR1 LNHDA, CDR2 SQIVND (reference sequence). The CDR3 length is 16 residues.

The chain employs TRBV6-8 and TRBJ2-5; 7 bases agree with TRBD2. Trimming at V came to 2 bases and at J to 3 bases, leaving 6 bases not matched to a gene. Germline loops: CDR1 MNHGY, CDR2 SAAAGT. The CDR3 spans 15 residues. In DNA, the CDR3 is TGTGCCAGCAGTTACCCCCTAGCGGAAAAAGAGACCCAGTACTTC. Translating it yields CASSYPLAEKETQYF.

On this clone: At one end the junction does not follow the germline gene, possibly because of a read error. V gene TRBV23-1 combines with J gene TRBJ2-7, with 8 positions matching TRBD2. TRBV23-1 is assigned to the ORF class and has an uncertain function. This CDR3 is 15 amino acids long. In DNA, the CDR3 is TGCGCCAGCAGCCAATCTAGCGGGTTCTTCTACGAGCAGTACTTC. Translating gives CASSQSSGFFYEQYF.

This chain connects TRBV9 to TRBJ1-3; 10 bases are a match to TRBD1. The CDR3 has 15 residues. The germline V gene has CDR1 SGDLS and CDR2 YYNGEE. V lost 6 bases to trimming and J lost 0 bases; unmatched junction nucleotides: 3. CDR3 sequence (DNA): TGTGCCAGCACGACAGGGGGCTCCTCTGGAAACACCATATATTTT. As protein: CASTTGGSSGNTIYF.

The chain carries TRBV19 and TRBJ2-2; 13 bases line up with TRBD2. Losses at the gene ends were 8 bases for V and 1 base for J; bases not matched to a gene: 4. CDR3 length equals 16 residues. Per germline, CDR1 LNHDA and CDR2 SQIVND (reference sequence). As DNA, the CDR3 is TGTGCCAGTGGCAGACTAGCGGGAGGGAACACCGGGGAGCTGTTTTTT. Translating it yields CASGRLAGGNTGELFF.

J is TRBJ2-1 and V is TRBV6-8, with 10 positions matching TRBD2. J was trimmed by 8 bases and V by 6 bases; bases with no gene match: 10. Germline-derived CDR1 and CDR2 are MNHGY and SAAAGT. The CDR3 loop spans 15 amino acids. The CDR3 is CASSRGLAARDEQFF. The CDR3 bases are TGTGCCAGCAGCCGCGGACTAGCGGCCCGAGATGAGCAGTTCTTC.

V and J are TRBV7-7 and TRBJ1-1, with D hard to call. Germline CDR1 reads SSHAT; CDR2 reads FNYEAQ (reference sequence). Trimming pared 5 bases from V and 5 bases from J, leaving 15 bases between. This CDR3 spans 14 amino acids. The CDR3 protein is CASSPGQRETEAFF. CDR3 bases: TGTGCCAGCAGCCCCGGGCAAAGGGAAACTGAAGCTTTCTTT.

CDR3 coding DNA: TGTGCCAGCAGCTCAACCGGGACCCGGGACGGGGAGCTGTTTTTT. This sequence encodes CASSSTGTRDGELFF. This sequence joins TRBV11-3 and TRBJ2-2; the D gene could be TRBD1 or TRBD2 (5 bases each). The germline V gene has CDR1 SGHNT and CDR2 YENEEA. The ends were cut back, 4 bases at V and 7 bases at J, with 16 bases in the middle. The CDR3 has 15 residues. The complete variable domain, with remaining parts taken from reference TRBV11-3 and TRBJ2-2, reads EAGVVQSPRYKIIEKKQPVAFWCNPISGHNTLYWYLQNLGQGPELLIRYENEEAVDDSQLPKDRFSAERLKGVDSTLKIQPAELGDSAVYLCASSSTGTRDGELFFGEGSRLTVL.

V gene TRBV18 combines with J gene TRBJ1-2, with 7 bases that match TRBD1. This CDR3 region has 13 residues. V was clipped by 6 bases and J by 6 bases; unmatched bases: 7. Germline loops: CDR1 KGHSH, CDR2 LQKENI. The CDR3 DNA follows: TGTGCCAGCTCTCCCGGGACAGCGAATGGCTACACCTTC. Translated: CASSPGTANGYTF.

This chain links TRBV6-8 with TRBJ2-1; no clear D gene. The germline V gene has CDR1 MNHGY and CDR2 SAAAGT. The CDR3 covers 12 residues. Between the trimmed V and J ends, which lost 4 bases and 6 bases, there was a span of 7 bases. This CDR3 reads CASSSTRNEQFF. Written as DNA, the CDR3 is TGTGCCAGCAGTTCAACGCGCAATGAGCAGTTCTTC.

The rearrangement links TRBV11-3 to TRBJ2-1; D call uncertain. The germline gives CDR1 SGHNT, CDR2 YENEEA. Trimming cost V 0 bases and J 0 bases, with 9 bases left between them. CDR3 size: 16 residues. CDR3: CASSLDRTASYNEQFF. The CDR3 DNA is TGTGCCAGCAGCTTAGACAGGACGGCCTCCTACAATGAGCAGTTCTTC. Based on the CDR3 plus reference TRBV11-3 and TRBJ2-1, the full variable domain is EAGVVQSPRYKIIEKKQPVAFWCNPISGHNTLYWYLQNLGQGPELLIRYENEEAVDDSQLPKDRFSAERLKGVDSTLKIQPAELGDSAVYLCASSLDRTASYNEQFFGPGTRLTVL.

In this sample, this clone turned up a few times. The rearrangement links TRBV6-8 to TRBJ1-5; a weak D match, TRBD1 (6 bases). The V and J ends lost 6 bases and 1 base respectively, with 16 bases between them. The CDR3 extends over 16 amino acids. Per germline, CDR1 MNHGY and CDR2 SAAAGT. As DNA, the CDR3 is TGTGCCAGCAGCCCTCGGGGAGGGGGGAGCAATCAGCCCCAGCATTTT. This sequence encodes CASSPRGGGSNQPQHF.

The chain is built from TRBV18 and TRBJ1-5; D remains ambiguous. Germline loops: CDR1 KGHSH, CDR2 LQKENI. This CDR3 comprises 14 residues. Trimming removed 2 bases at V and 3 bases at J, with 8 bases between. The CDR3 reads CASSPEKVNQPQHF. CDR3 in DNA: TGTGCCAGCTCACCAGAAAAGGTCAATCAGCCCCAGCATTTT.

The gene calls are TRBV6-8 and TRBJ1-2, with TRBD1 identical over 9 bases. J gave up 2 bases and V 5 bases, and 6 bases lay outside the gene matches. The V gene's germline CDR1 is MNHGY and CDR2 SAAAGT. CDR3 length: 15 residues. The DNA for the CDR3 is TGTGCCAGCAGTAAGACAGGGGGGAAGAACTATGGCTACACCTTC. This translates into CASSKTGGKNYGYTF.

This clone was recorded once. This sequence joins TRBV6-8 and TRBJ1-1; D gene uncertain. The CDR3 totals 13 residues. The germline V gene has CDR1 MNHGY and CDR2 SAAAGT. Trimming shortened V by 6 bases and J by 1 base, and 9 bases separated the two germline ends. The CDR3 region is CASSLSSNTEAFF. The CDR3 bases are TGTGCCAGCAGCCTCTCTTCGAACACTGAAGCTTTCTTT.

On this clone: At one boundary the junction diverges from the germline segment, which might be a read error. V is TRBV6-8 and J is TRBJ2-5, with 8 bases lining up with TRBD1. Germline assignment: CDR1 MNHGY and CDR2 SAAAGT. The CDR3 length is 15 residues. CDR3 sequence: CASGYGDRIQETQYF. CDR3 coding DNA: TGTGCCAGCGGTTACGGGGACAGGATCCAAGAGACCCAGTACTTC.

This rearrangement joins TRBV6-7 to TRBJ1-5; no clear D gene. TRBV6-7 falls under the ORF class, with uncertain function. Trimming removed 8 bases at V and 4 bases at J, with 6 bases between. CDR3 length equals 11 residues. CDR3 bases: TGTGCCAGCGGATTTAATCAGCCCCAGCATTTT. Translation gives CASGFNQPQHF.

A few counts support this clone. V and J are TRBV29-1 and TRBJ2-2, with TRBD2 identical over 10 bases. Germline V gene sequence: CDR1 SQVTM, CDR2 ANQGSEA. This CDR3 has 14 residues. The V and J ends lost 3 bases and 3 bases, in that order; junction bases with no gene match: 1. In DNA form, the CDR3 reads TGCAGCGTTGACCTAGCGGGAGACACCGGGGAGCTGTTTTTT. Translating it yields CSVDLAGDTGELFF.

Only a few counts were recorded for this clone. The rearrangement joins TRBV6-8 to TRBJ1-2; D possibly corresponds to TRBD1 (6 bases). The CDR3 is 18 amino acids. V lost 5 bases, J lost 2 bases, and 24 bases lay in between. Looked up from germline, CDR1 is MNHGY and CDR2 is SAAAGT. The CDR3 spells CASSVPWSQRTENYGYTF. The CDR3 bases are TGTGCCAGCAGTGTACCTTGGTCTCAACGGACAGAAAACTATGGCTACACCTTC.

Only one count was recorded for this clone. V is TRBV19 and J is TRBJ1-2; D is possibly TRBD1 (5 bases). Germline loops: CDR1 LNHDA, CDR2 SQIVND (reference sequence). V lost 6 bases and J 7 bases, leaving 18 bases between the germline ends. CDR3 length: 14 amino acids. CDR3 coding DNA: TGTGCCAGTAGACCTGGACATCCCAGGAGTGGCTACACCTTC. It is translated as CASRPGHPRSGYTF.

The genes are TRBV19 and TRBJ2-7, with no clear D. V lost 5 bases and J lost 0, with 14 bases in between. The CDR3 has 15 amino acids. Germline V gene lookup returns CDR1 LNHDA and CDR2 SQIVND (reference sequence). As DNA, the CDR3 is TGTGCCAGTAGTCTTACATGGGCTAGCTCCTACGAGCAGTACTTC. This sequence encodes CASSLTWASSYEQYF.

This clone was detected once. The V gene is TRBV6-8, the J gene TRBJ2-5, with D possibly being TRBD1 (6 bases). Trimming pared 2 bases from V and 5 bases from J, leaving 12 bases between. Germline CDR1 and CDR2: MNHGY and SAAAGT. The CDR3 extends over 14 amino acids. CDR3 nucleotides: TGTGCCAGCAGTTACGGGGGCAGGGCCGAGACCCAGTACTTC. This sequence encodes CASSYGGRAETQYF.

The J gene is TRBJ2-5, the V gene TRBV11-3, with D perhaps TRBD2 (5 bases). The CDR3 spans 15 residues. Per the germline V gene, CDR1 is SGHNT and CDR2 is YENEEA. V shed 5 bases and J shed 1 base, with 14 bases lying between them. CDR3 amino acids: CASSPGGLTQETQYF. The CDR3, as DNA: TGTGCCAGCAGCCCCGGAGGACTGACCCAAGAGACCCAGTACTTC. Based on the CDR3 plus reference TRBV11-3 and TRBJ2-5, the full variable domain is EAGVVQSPRYKIIEKKQPVAFWCNPISGHNTLYWYLQNLGQGPELLIRYENEEAVDDSQLPKDRFSAERLKGVDSTLKIQPAELGDSAVYLCASSPGGLTQETQYFGPGTRLLVL.

This clone is termed large. The same CDR3 arises from other DNA sequences in this sample as well. The gene calls are TRBV6-8 and TRBJ2-1; D is unclear. This CDR3 spans 12 amino acids. Germline V gives CDR1 MNHGY, CDR2 SAAAGT. V was clipped by 1 base and J by 8 bases, with 6 bases between them. The CDR3 DNA is TGTGCCAGCAGTTACTTTGCGGATGAGCAGTTCTTC. Its translation is CASSYFADEQFF.

The gene calls are TRBV11-3 and TRBJ2-1; D may be TRBD1 or TRBD2 (5 bases each). This CDR3 is 14 amino acids long. V lost 2 bases and J 6 bases, leaving 11 bases between the germline ends. Germline V gene lookup returns CDR1 SGHNT and CDR2 YENEEA. The CDR3 sequence is CASSLTRDGNEQFF. DNA for the CDR3: TGTGCCAGCAGCTTAACCAGGGACGGCAATGAGCAGTTCTTC. Combining the CDR3 with reference TRBV11-3 and TRBJ2-1 gives the whole variable domain EAGVVQSPRYKIIEKKQPVAFWCNPISGHNTLYWYLQNLGQGPELLIRYENEEAVDDSQLPKDRFSAERLKGVDSTLKIQPAELGDSAVYLCASSLTRDGNEQFFGPGTRLTVL.

J is TRBJ2-1 and V is TRBV5-1; TRBD2 aligns across 9 bases. The ends lost 1 base at V and 6 bases at J; junction bases unmatched: 5. The CDR3 covers 15 residues. Germline CDR1 and CDR2: SGHRS and YFSETQ. CDR3 DNA: TGCGCCAGCAGCTTGTGGAGCGGGAGGACCAATGAGCAGTTCTTC. It translates to CASSLWSGRTNEQFF.

This rearrangement joins TRBV19 to TRBJ2-7, with 8 bases fitting TRBD2. V trimming: 8 bases; J trimming: 7 bases; junction bases outside the gene matches: 7. Per the germline V gene, CDR1 is LNHDA and CDR2 is SQIVND (reference sequence). The CDR3 has 12 amino acids. As DNA, the CDR3 is TGTGCCAGTGGTCTAGCGGGTCTGGAGCAGTACTTC. Translation gives CASGLAGLEQYF.

The chain carries TRBV19 and TRBJ1-2; unclear D gene. The CDR3 runs 14 residues. CDR1 is LNHDA and CDR2 is SQIVND in the germline V gene (reference sequence). The V end was cut by 7 bases, the J end by 2 bases, with 14 bases between. The CDR3 DNA reads as TGTGCCAGTACCACTCGGGAACGGAACTATGGCTACACCTTC. Its protein product is CASTTRERNYGYTF.